This passage covers 20 T cell receptor beta chains from one sample sequenced in a study of blood T cell repertoires in COVID-19. Sequencing used immunoSEQ multiplex PCR; TCRdb keeps in-frame clones, though not all of them. The repertoire holds about 170,000 clones, roughly 80% seen once, with about 2.7% in the top ten. Sequenced input: peripheral blood. Receptors originate from a human donor with acute or convalescent COVID-19. The donor label of this sample is uncertain.

This chain joins TRBV28 and TRBJ2-5; TRBD2 aligns across 14 bases. CDR1 MDHEN and CDR2 SYDVKM come from the germline V gene. V lost 8 bases, J lost 5 bases, and 7 bases stayed unmatched. CDR3 size: 15 residues. In DNA, the CDR3 is TGTGCCAGCCGACTAGCGGGAGGGCCGGGTGAGACCCAGTACTTC. The encoded protein is CASRLAGGPGETQYF.

The chain has TRBV30 and TRBJ2-1, with D possibly TRBD1 on 6 matching bases. This CDR3 is 15 amino acids long. Germline V gives CDR1 GTSNPN, CDR2 SVGIG (reference sequence). The germline V and J ends were trimmed by 1 base and 1 base, with 11 bases remaining between them. The CDR3: CAWSGGQRSYNEQFF. CDR3 sequence (DNA): TGTGCCTGGAGTGGAGGACAGAGGTCCTACAATGAGCAGTTCTTC. The variable domain in full, with the rest retrieved from reference TRBV30 and TRBJ2-1, is SQTIHQWPATLVQPVGSPLSLECTVEGTSNPNLYWYRQAAGRGLQLLFYSVGIGQISSEVPQNLSASRPQDRQFILSSKKLLLSDSGFYLCAWSGGQRSYNEQFFGPGTRLTVL.

This rearrangement joins TRBV28 to TRBJ2-3, with 8 bases aligning to TRBD2. The V gene's germline CDR1 is MDHEN and CDR2 SYDVKM. Losses at the gene ends were 5 bases for V and 2 bases for J; bases not matched to a gene: 9. The CDR3 is 16 amino acids. CDR3 protein: CASSPPTSVFTDTQYF. The CDR3 DNA is TGTGCCAGCAGTCCCCCGACTAGCGTGTTCACAGATACGCAGTATTTT.

The chain carries TRBV9 and TRBJ1-2; 7 positions match TRBD1. The CDR3 runs to 14 residues. V lost 3 bases to trimming and J lost 7 bases; unmatched junction nucleotides: 9. Germline V CDR1 and CDR2: SGDLS, YYNGEE. The CDR3 protein is CASSDRGAEAGYTF. CDR3 sequence (DNA): TGTGCCAGCAGCGACAGGGGCGCGGAGGCTGGCTACACCTTC.

The chain carries TRBV18 and TRBJ1-1; D gene ambiguous. CDR1 and CDR2 (germline): KGHSH, LQKENI. The ends were cut back, 3 bases at V and 6 bases at J, with 14 bases in the middle. The CDR3 runs 14 residues. The CDR3 region has the DNA TGTGCCAGCTCACCGGCAGTCGGGAGGGCTGAAGCTTTCTTT. This codes for CASSPAVGRAEAFF. The complete variable domain, with remaining parts taken from reference TRBV18 and TRBJ1-1, reads NAGVMQNPRHLVRRRGQEARLRCSPMKGHSHVYWYRQLPEEGLKFMVYLQKENIIDESGMPKERFSAEFPKEGPSILRIQQVVRGDSAAYFCASSPAVGRAEAFFGQGTRLTVV.

The chain is built from TRBV2 and TRBJ1-1, with D tentatively TRBD1 (5 bases). Germline values: CDR1 SNHLY, CDR2 FYNNEI. V shed 6 bases and J shed 0 bases, with 14 bases lying between them. The CDR3 length is 15 residues. The CDR3 nucleotides are TGTGCCAGCAGGCAATTCCAGGGCCTGAACACTGAAGCTTTCTTT. Translating it yields CASRQFQGLNTEAFF.

As for this clone: This sample also contains other DNA sequences that code for the same CDR3. The chain employs TRBV5-1 and TRBJ2-5; TRBD2 is a possible D gene (6 bases). CDR3 size: 14 residues. Trimming shortened V by 0 bases and J by 4 bases, and 10 bases separated the two germline ends. Germline CDR1 is SGHRS and CDR2 is YFSETQ. CDR3: CASSLGAGRETQYF. The CDR3, as DNA: TGCGCCAGCAGCTTGGGGGCGGGACGAGAGACCCAGTACTTC.

The sample holds a few counts of this clone. The chain joins TRBV19 to TRBJ2-1; 9 bases align to TRBD2. Looked up from germline, CDR1 is LNHDA and CDR2 is SQIVND (reference sequence). The CDR3 loop spans 11 amino acids. Here the CDR3 reads CGSGGRDEQFF. CDR3 in DNA: TGTGGCAGCGGGGGGCGGGATGAGCAGTTCTTC.

The J gene is TRBJ2-3, the V gene TRBV28; TRBD2 matches 7 bases. J was trimmed by 7 bases and V by 2 bases; bases with no gene match: 6. Germline lookup yields CDR1 MDHEN and CDR2 SYDVKM. This CDR3 has 14 amino acids. Here the CDR3 reads CASSLLGGDNTQYF. Written as DNA, the CDR3 is TGTGCCAGCAGTTTACTTGGGGGGGATAATACGCAGTATTTT.

The chain carries TRBV7-8 and TRBJ2-7, with TRBD2 identical over 14 bases. Germline V gene sequence: CDR1 SGHVS, CDR2 FQNEAQ. This CDR3 is built from 18 residues. V was clipped by 2 bases and J by 4 bases; unmatched bases: 10. CDR3 bases: TGTGCCAGCAGCTTACCGCTCCGACTAGCGGGGGGGAAATACGAGCAGTACTTC. Protein: CASSLPLRLAGGKYEQYF.

This chain connects TRBV18 to TRBJ2-5; a possible D gene is TRBD1 (6 bases). The CDR3 extends over 15 amino acids. V lost 2 bases and J 4 bases, leaving 14 bases between the germline ends. Per the germline V gene, CDR1 is KGHSH and CDR2 is LQKENI. The CDR3 is CASSPSQGIIETQYF. CDR3 DNA sequence: TGTGCCAGCTCACCATCACAGGGAATTATAGAGACCCAGTACTTC.

This clone was detected a few times. J is TRBJ2-2 and V is TRBV7-9, with D unresolved. The CDR3 totals 13 residues. Germline V gene data show CDR1 as SEHNR and CDR2 as FQNEAQ (reference sequence). Trimming shortened V by 5 bases and J by 6 bases, and 10 bases separated the two germline ends. The CDR3 protein is CASSPQASGELFF. The CDR3 DNA follows: TGTGCCAGCAGCCCCCAGGCATCCGGGGAGCTGTTTTTT.

This clone has just one count. J is TRBJ1-1 and V is TRBV6-5; D call uncertain. The CDR3 extends over 13 amino acids. In germline, CDR1 is MNHEY, CDR2 SVGAGI. Trimming cost V 6 bases and J 4 bases, with 12 bases left between them. CDR3 DNA sequence: TGTGCCAGCAGGAGAGATGAAAGCACTGAAGCTTTCTTT. Translation: CASRRDESTEAFF.

The chain joins TRBV19 to TRBJ1-1; D call uncertain. Germline loops: CDR1 LNHDA, CDR2 SQIVND (reference sequence). The V end was cut by 7 bases, the J end by 2 bases, with 14 bases between. This CDR3 region has 14 residues. The CDR3 DNA sequence: TGTGCCAGTACCCCCCGGCAGGAAAACACTGAAGCTTTCTTT. Amino acids: CASTPRQENTEAFF.

The gene calls are TRBV11-3 and TRBJ2-3, with unresolved D. Germline V lookup: CDR1 SGHNT, CDR2 YENEEA. There are 14 residues in the CDR3. V dropped 1 base and J dropped 4 bases, with 9 bases sitting between them. The CDR3, as DNA: TGTGCCAGCAGCTTAGGTCCGTCGGCAGATACGCAGTATTTT. This encodes CASSLGPSADTQYF.

DNA for the CDR3: TGTGCCAGCAGCTTAACTATACAGGGGCGAGGCAATCAGCCCCAGCATTTT. This codes for CASSLTIQGRGNQPQHF. The chain recombines TRBV7-3 with TRBJ1-5; 7 bases align to TRBD1. The CDR3 is made up of 17 amino acids. The V and J ends lost 0 bases and 2 bases, in that order; junction bases with no gene match: 7. CDR1 is SGHTA, CDR2 FQGTGA, per germline.

The gene calls are TRBV20-1 and TRBJ2-5; TRBD2 agrees at 12 bases. Trimming took 6 bases from V and 5 from J; bases not matched to a gene: 10. CDR3 size: 15 residues. Per germline, CDR1 DFQATT and CDR2 SNEGSKA (reference sequence). CDR3 in DNA: TGCAGTGCCAGTCGACTAGCGGGGGCCCGGGAGACCCAGTACTTC. It codes for CSASRLAGARETQYF.

V gene TRBV7-8 combines with J gene TRBJ1-5, with a possible D match to TRBD1 (5 bases). Per germline, CDR1 SGHVS and CDR2 FQNEAQ. Trimming removed 5 bases at V and 5 bases at J, with 16 bases between. This CDR3 is 15 amino acids long. The CDR3 DNA reads TGTGCCAGCAGCCCCCACGAAAGGGGCTATCAGCCCCAGCATTTT. It encodes CASSPHERGYQPQHF.

V and J are TRBV7-2 and TRBJ2-1, with D tentatively TRBD1 (6 bases). The CDR3 runs to 15 residues. Trimming took 1 base from V and 3 from J, leaving 10 bases between them. CDR1 is SGHTA and CDR2 is FQGNSA in the germline V gene. The CDR3 loop is CASSLEVQGYNEQFF. The CDR3 DNA is TGTGCCAGCAGCTTAGAGGTACAGGGCTACAATGAGCAGTTCTTC. The full variable domain, in which reference TRBV7-2 and TRBJ2-1 provide the parts outside the CDR3, is GAGVSQSPSNKVTEKGKDVELRCDPISGHTALYWYRQSLGQGLEFLIYFQGNSAPDKSGLPSDRFSAERTGGSVSTLTIQRTQQEDSAVYLCASSLEVQGYNEQFFGPGTRLTVL.

The chain employs TRBV19 and TRBJ2-7; 7 bases are a match to TRBD2. This CDR3 is built from 14 residues. CDR1 and CDR2 from the germline V gene are LNHDA and SQIVND (reference sequence). V shed 3 bases and J 3 bases; nucleotides not matched to a gene: 5. CDR3 region: CASSMRAGDYEQYF. DNA of the CDR3: TGTGCCAGTAGTATGCGGGCGGGGGACTACGAGCAGTACTTC.